These T cell receptor beta chains were read from a single sample in a study of Ad26.COV2.S vaccination and SARS-CoV-2 variants. Produced via immunoSEQ multiplex PCR; TCRdb's table is partial and in-frame only. The table lists some 300,000 clones, around 84% of them singletons. The sample consisted of peripheral blood, taken in a trial of Ad26.COV2.S vaccine versus placebo. The source is a person between 18 and 59 years old who received the Ad26.COV2.S COVID-19 vaccine or a placebo. The CDR3 runs from the conserved cysteine through the conserved F or W. Each record gives: V gene, D gene, J gene, clone size, CDR3 protein, CDR3 DNA. A D gene is named only where the DNA matches it firmly. Expanded clones get a size class; other rows say once, few or many, or leave the size out.

V: TRBV4-3; D: NA; J: TRBJ1-5; size: NA; CDR3: CASSQETRAQPQHF; DNA: TGCGCCAGCAGCCAAGAAACGCGGGCCCAGCCCCAGCATTTT
V: TRBV2; D: NA; J: TRBJ1-1; size: NA; CDR3: CASSEAGGRVSNTEAFF; DNA: TGTGCCAGCAGTGAAGCGGGGGGGCGGGTTTCCAACACTGAAGCTTTCTTT
V: TRBV6-1; D: NA; J: TRBJ1-4; size: NA; CDR3: CASSLLSTTLGKLFF; DNA: TGTGCCAGCAGCCTCCTAAGCACAACCCTTGGAAAACTGTTTTTT
V: TRBV6-5; D: TRBD1; J: TRBJ2-3; size: NA; CDR3: CASSRYRGNIDTQYF; DNA: TGTGCCAGCAGTAGATACAGGGGGAACATAGATACGCAGTATTTT
V: TRBV10-2; D: TRBD1; J: TRBJ2-2; size: NA; CDR3: CASLCRGTENTGELFF; DNA: TGCGCCAGCCTCTGCCGAGGGACAGAGAACACCGGGGAGCTGTTTTTT
V: TRBV11-2; D: NA; J: TRBJ1-1; size: NA; CDR3: CASSSTPARGTEAFF; DNA: TGTGCCAGCAGCTCAACGCCGGCCCGAGGGACTGAAGCTTTCTTT
V: TRBV6-5; D: NA; J: TRBJ1-2; size: NA; CDR3: CASSRWSLDYGYTF; DNA: TGTGCCAGCAGCCGTTGGTCCCTAGACTATGGCTACACCTTC
V: TRBV14; D: NA; J: TRBJ2-3; size: NA; CDR3: CASSQDGLDTQYF; DNA: TGTGCCAGCAGCCAAGATGGGTTAGATACGCAGTATTTT
V: TRBV7-9; D: NA; J: TRBJ1-1; size: NA; CDR3: CASSLETANTEAFF; DNA: TGTGCCAGCAGCTTAGAGACGGCCAACACTGAAGCTTTCTTT
V: TRBV3-1/TRBV3-2; D: TRBD2; J: TRBJ2-1; size: once; CDR3: CASSQGGMGLAGLNEQFF; DNA: TGTGCCAGCAGCCAAGGTGGTATGGGTCTAGCGGGGCTCAATGAGCAGTTCTTC
V: TRBV6-5; D: NA; J: TRBJ1-1; size: NA; CDR3: CASSLSRGEAFF; DNA: TGTGCCAGCAGTTTATCAAGGGGGGAAGCTTTCTTT
V: TRBV12-5; D: TRBD1; J: TRBJ2-1; size: NA; CDR3: CASAPTGVTSRSYNEQFF; DNA: TGTGCTAGTGCCCCGACAGGGGTCACATCCCGCTCCTACAATGAGCAGTTCTTC
V: TRBV7-3; D: NA; J: TRBJ1-2; size: NA; CDR3: CASSLSASSGFYGYTF; DNA: TGTGCCAGCAGCTTATCGGCCTCATCTGGGTTCTATGGCTACACCTTC
V: TRBV2; D: TRBD1; J: TRBJ1-2; size: NA; CDR3: CASSDSIRGRPYGYTF; DNA: TGTGCCAGCAGTGATTCGATAAGGGGGCGGCCCTATGGCTACACCTTC
V: TRBV7-2; D: NA; J: TRBJ2-1; size: NA; CDR3: CASSYPTSSHNNEQFF; DNA: TGTGCCAGCAGCTATCCGACTAGTTCCCACAACAATGAGCAGTTCTTC
V: TRBV6-4; D: NA; J: TRBJ1-2; size: NA; CDR3: CASSEGHGGRGYTF; DNA: TGTGCCAGCAGCGAGGGACACGGGGGTCGTGGCTACACCTTC
V: TRBV5-1; D: TRBD1; J: TRBJ2-1; size: NA; CDR3: CASSRTGDRVFNEQFF; DNA: TGCGCCAGCAGCCGTACAGGGGACAGGGTTTTCAATGAGCAGTTCTTC
V: TRBV7-8; D: TRBD1; J: TRBJ2-6; size: NA; CDR3: CASSPGQGNSGANVLTF; DNA: TGTGCCAGCAGCCCGGGACAGGGAAACTCTGGGGCCAACGTCCTGACTTTC
V: TRBV9; D: NA; J: TRBJ1-1; size: NA; CDR3: CASSLGGDPEAFF; DNA: TGTGCCAGCAGCCTCGGGGGTGATCCTGAAGCTTTCTTT
V: TRBV7-2; D: NA; J: TRBJ2-1; size: NA; CDR3: CASSVFYNEQFF; DNA: TGTGCCAGCAGCGTTTTCTACAATGAGCAGTTCTTC
V: TRBV5-1; D: TRBD1; J: TRBJ1-1; size: NA; CDR3: CASSFSGQGSTEAFF; DNA: TGCGCCAGCAGCTTCTCTGGACAGGGAAGTACTGAAGCTTTCTTT
V: TRBV7-2; D: NA; J: TRBJ2-5; size: NA; CDR3: CASSLAWGRETQYF; DNA: TGTGCCAGCAGCTTAGCGTGGGGTAGGGAGACCCAGTACTTC
V: TRBV30; D: NA; J: TRBJ2-5; size: once; CDR3: CAWSVRSETQYF; DNA: TGTGCCTGGAGTGTACGATCGGAGACCCAGTACTTC
V: TRBV12-5; D: NA; J: TRBJ2-1; size: NA; CDR3: CASGFGDYNEQFF; DNA: TGTGCTAGTGGTTTCGGCGACTACAATGAGCAGTTCTTC
V: TRBV11-2; D: TRBD2; J: TRBJ2-5; size: NA; CDR3: CASSLITRGEGETQYF; DNA: TGTGCCAGCAGCTTAATCACGCGGGGGGAGGGGGAGACCCAGTACTTC
V: TRBV18; D: NA; J: TRBJ1-1; size: NA; CDR3: CASSLSPLSNTEAFF; DNA: TGTGCCAGCTCATTAAGCCCACTATCGAACACTGAAGCTTTCTTT
V: TRBV24-1; D: NA; J: TRBJ2-7; size: NA; CDR3: CATKPSINRVNIYEQYF; DNA: TGTGCCACCAAGCCGTCTATTAACAGGGTTAATATCTACGAGCAGTACTTC
V: TRBV5-6; D: NA; J: TRBJ2-7; size: NA; CDR3: CASSLDQRTLSSYEQYF; DNA: TGTGCCAGCAGCTTGGATCAGAGGACACTGAGCTCCTACGAGCAGTACTTC
V: TRBV20-1; D: NA; J: TRBJ1-1; size: NA; CDR3: CSSPGNTEAFF; DNA: TGCAGTTCACCCGGGAACACTGAAGCTTTCTTT
V: TRBV19; D: NA; J: TRBJ2-3; size: NA; CDR3: CASSIVGTDTQYF; DNA: TGTGCCAGTAGTATCGTGGGCACAGATACGCAGTATTTT
V: TRBV15; D: TRBD1; J: TRBJ2-7; size: NA; CDR3: CATSRASTGFYEQYF; DNA: TGTGCCACCAGCAGAGCGTCGACAGGGTTCTACGAGCAGTACTTC
V: TRBV18; D: TRBD2; J: TRBJ2-1; size: NA; CDR3: CASSSGRGISYNEQFF; DNA: TGTGCCAGCTCCTCGGGGAGGGGCATATCCTACAATGAGCAGTTCTTC
V: TRBV19; D: NA; J: TRBJ2-6; size: NA; CDR3: CASMIAGANVLTF; DNA: TGTGCCAGTATGATAGCTGGGGCCAACGTCCTGACTTTC
V: TRBV19; D: TRBD1; J: TRBJ1-4; size: NA; CDR3: CASSFGTGRNDEKLFF; DNA: TGTGCCAGTAGTTTCGGGACAGGGCGTAATGATGAAAAACTGTTTTTT
V: TRBV30; D: TRBD2; J: TRBJ2-4; size: NA; CDR3: CAWSVRGGANIQYF; DNA: TGTGCCTGGAGTGTACGCGGGGGGGCGAACATTCAGTACTTC
V: TRBV5-4; D: NA; J: TRBJ1-3; size: NA; CDR3: CASSLIGGTGNTIYF; DNA: TGTGCCAGCAGCTTGATTGGGGGGACCGGAAACACCATATATTTT